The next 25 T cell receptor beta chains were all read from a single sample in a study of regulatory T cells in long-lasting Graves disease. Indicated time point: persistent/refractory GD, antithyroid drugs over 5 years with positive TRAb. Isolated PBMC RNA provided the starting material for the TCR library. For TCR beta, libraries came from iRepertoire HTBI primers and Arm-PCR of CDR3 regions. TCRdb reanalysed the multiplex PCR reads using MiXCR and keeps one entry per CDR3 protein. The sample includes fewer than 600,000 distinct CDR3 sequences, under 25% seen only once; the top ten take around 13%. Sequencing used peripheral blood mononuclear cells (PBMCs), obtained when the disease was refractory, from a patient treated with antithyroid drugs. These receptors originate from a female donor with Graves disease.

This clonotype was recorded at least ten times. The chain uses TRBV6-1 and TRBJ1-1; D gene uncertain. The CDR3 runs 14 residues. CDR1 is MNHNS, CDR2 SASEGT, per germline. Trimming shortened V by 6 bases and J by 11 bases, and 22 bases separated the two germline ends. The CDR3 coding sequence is TGTGCCAGCAGCGCCCTCGTCTCCGGCTCACAGGCTTTCTTT. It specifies CASSALVSGSQAFF.

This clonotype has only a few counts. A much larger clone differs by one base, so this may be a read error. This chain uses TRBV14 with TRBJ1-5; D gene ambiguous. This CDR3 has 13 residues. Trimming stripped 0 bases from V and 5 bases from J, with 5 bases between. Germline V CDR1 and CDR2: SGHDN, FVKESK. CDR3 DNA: TGTGCCAGCAGCCAAGATATGGATCAGCCCCAGCATTTT. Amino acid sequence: CASSQDMDQPQHF.

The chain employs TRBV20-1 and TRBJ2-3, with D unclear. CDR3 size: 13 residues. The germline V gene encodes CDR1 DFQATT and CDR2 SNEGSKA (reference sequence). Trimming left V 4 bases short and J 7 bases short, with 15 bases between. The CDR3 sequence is CSATDDAGYTQYF. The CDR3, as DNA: TGCAGTGCTACGGACGACGCCGGCTATACGCAGTATTTT.

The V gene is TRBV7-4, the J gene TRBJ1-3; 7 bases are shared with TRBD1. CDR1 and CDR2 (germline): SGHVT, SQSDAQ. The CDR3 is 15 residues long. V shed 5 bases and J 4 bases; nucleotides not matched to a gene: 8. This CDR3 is CASSLTGVSGNTIYF. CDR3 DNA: TGTGCCAGCAGCCTAACAGGGGTATCGGGAAACACCATATATTTT.

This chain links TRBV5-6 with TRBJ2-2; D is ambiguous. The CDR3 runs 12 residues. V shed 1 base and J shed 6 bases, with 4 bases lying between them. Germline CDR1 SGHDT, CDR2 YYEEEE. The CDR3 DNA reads TGTGCCAGCAGCTTGCTCCCCGGGGAGCTGTTTTTT. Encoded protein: CASSLLPGELFF.

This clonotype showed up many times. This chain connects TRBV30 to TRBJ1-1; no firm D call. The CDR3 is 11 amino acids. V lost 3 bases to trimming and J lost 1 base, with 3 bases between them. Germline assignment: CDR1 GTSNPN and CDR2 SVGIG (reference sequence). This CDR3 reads CAWRENTEAFF. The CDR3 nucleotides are TGTGCCTGGAGAGAGAACACTGAAGCTTTCTTT. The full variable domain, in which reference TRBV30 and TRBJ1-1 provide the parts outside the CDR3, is SQTIHQWPATLVQPVGSPLSLECTVEGTSNPNLYWYRQAAGRGLQLLFYSVGIGQISSEVPQNLSASRPQDRQFILSSKKLLLSDSGFYLCAWRENTEAFFGQGTRLTVV.

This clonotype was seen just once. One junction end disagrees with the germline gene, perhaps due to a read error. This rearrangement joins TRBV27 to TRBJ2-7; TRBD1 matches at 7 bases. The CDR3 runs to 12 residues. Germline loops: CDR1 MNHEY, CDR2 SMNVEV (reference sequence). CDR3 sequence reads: CTSRTGSYEQYF. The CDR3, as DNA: TGTACCAGCAGGACAGGTTCCTACGAGCAGTACTTC.

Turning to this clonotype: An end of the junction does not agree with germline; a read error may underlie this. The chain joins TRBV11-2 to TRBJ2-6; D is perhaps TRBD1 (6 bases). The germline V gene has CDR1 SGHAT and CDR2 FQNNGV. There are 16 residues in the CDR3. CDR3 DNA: TGTGCCAGCAGCTCCCTTGGGGGCTCCGGGGCCAACGCCCTGACTTTC. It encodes CASSSLGGSGANALTF.

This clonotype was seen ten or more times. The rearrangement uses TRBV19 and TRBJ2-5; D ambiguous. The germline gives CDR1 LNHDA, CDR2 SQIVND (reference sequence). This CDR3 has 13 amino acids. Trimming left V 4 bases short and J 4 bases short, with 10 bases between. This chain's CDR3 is CASSNEAGETQYF. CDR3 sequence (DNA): TGTGCCAGTAGTAACGAGGCTGGAGAGACCCAGTACTTC.

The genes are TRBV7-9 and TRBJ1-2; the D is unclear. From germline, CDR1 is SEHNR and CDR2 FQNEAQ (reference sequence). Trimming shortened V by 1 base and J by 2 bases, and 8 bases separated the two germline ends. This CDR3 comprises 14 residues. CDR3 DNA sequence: TGTGCCAGCAGCTTAGAGAGCGGGAACTATGGCTACACCTTC. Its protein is CASSLESGNYGYTF.

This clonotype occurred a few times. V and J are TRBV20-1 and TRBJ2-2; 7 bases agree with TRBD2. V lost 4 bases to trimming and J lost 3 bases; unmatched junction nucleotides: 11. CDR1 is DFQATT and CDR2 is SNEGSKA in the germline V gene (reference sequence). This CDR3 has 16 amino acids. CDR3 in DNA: TGCAGTGCTATTCCTTCCAGCGGGAAGGACACCGGGGAGCTGTTTTTT. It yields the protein CSAIPSSGKDTGELFF.

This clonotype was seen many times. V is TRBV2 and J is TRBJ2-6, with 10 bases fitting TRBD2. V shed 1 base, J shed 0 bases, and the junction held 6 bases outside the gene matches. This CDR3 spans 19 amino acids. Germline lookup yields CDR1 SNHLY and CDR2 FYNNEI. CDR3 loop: CASSEVTSGDYSGANVLTF. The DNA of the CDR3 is TGTGCCAGCAGTGAAGTTACTAGCGGGGATTACTCTGGGGCCAACGTCCTGACTTTC. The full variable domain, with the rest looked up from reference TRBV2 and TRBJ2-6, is EPEVTQTPSHQVTQMGQEVILRCVPISNHLYFYWYRQILGQKVEFLVSFYNNEISEKSEIFDDQFSVERPDGSNFTLKIRSTKLEDSAMYFCASSEVTSGDYSGANVLTFGAGSRLTVL.

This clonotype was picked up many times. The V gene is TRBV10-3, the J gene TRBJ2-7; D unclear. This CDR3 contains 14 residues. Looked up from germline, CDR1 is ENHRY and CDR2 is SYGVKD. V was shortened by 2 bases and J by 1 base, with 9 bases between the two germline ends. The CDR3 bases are TGTGCCATCAGTGAGCAGGTTGGATCCTACGAGCAGTACTTC. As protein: CAISEQVGSYEQYF.

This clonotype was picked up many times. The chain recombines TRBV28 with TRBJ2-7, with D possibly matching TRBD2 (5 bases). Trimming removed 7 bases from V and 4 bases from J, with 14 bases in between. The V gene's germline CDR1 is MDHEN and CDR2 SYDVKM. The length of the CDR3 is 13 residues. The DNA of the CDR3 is TGTGCCAGCACCCAGGACCCGGGGTACGAGCAGTACTTC. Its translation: CASTQDPGYEQYF.

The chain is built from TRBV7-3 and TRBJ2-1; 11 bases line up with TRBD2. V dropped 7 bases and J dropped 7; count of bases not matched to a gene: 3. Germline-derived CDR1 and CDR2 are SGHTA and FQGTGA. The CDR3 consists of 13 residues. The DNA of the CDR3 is TGTGCCAGCATGCTAGCGGGAGGAAATGAGCAGTTCTTC. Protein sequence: CASMLAGGNEQFF.

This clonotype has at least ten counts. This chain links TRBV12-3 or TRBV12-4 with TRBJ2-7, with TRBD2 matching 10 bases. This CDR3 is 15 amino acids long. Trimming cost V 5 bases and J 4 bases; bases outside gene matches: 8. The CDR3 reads CASSPTLAGVYEQYF. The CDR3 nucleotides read TGTGCCAGCAGTCCGACTCTAGCGGGAGTTTACGAGCAGTACTTC.

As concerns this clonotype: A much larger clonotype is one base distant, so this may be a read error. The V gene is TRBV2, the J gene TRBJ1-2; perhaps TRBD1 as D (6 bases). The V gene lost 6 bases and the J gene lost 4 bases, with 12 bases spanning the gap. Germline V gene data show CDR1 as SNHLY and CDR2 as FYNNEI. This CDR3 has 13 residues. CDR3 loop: CASRKGQIYGYTF. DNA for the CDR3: TGTGCCAGCAGGAAAGGACAGATCTATGGCTACACCTTC.

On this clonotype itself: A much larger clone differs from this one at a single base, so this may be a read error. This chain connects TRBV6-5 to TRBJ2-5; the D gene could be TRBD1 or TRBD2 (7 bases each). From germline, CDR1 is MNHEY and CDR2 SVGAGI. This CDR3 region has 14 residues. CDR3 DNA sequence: TGTGCCAGCAGGTACTCAGGGGGGGTAAAGACCCAGTACTTC. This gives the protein CASRYSGGVKTQYF.

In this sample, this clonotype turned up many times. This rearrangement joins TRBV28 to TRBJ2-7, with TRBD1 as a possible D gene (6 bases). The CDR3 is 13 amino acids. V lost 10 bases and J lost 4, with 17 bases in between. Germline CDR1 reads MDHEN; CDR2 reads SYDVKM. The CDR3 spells CATSNWGLYEQYF. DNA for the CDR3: TGTGCCACCTCGAATTGGGGGCTTTACGAGCAGTACTTC.

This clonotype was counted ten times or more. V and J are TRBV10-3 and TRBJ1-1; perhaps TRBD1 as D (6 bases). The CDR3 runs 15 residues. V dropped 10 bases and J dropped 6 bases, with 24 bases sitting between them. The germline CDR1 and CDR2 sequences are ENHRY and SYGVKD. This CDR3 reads CATRMGGAMIAEAFF. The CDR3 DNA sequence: TGTGCCACTCGGATGGGGGGGGCGATGATCGCTGAAGCTTTCTTT.

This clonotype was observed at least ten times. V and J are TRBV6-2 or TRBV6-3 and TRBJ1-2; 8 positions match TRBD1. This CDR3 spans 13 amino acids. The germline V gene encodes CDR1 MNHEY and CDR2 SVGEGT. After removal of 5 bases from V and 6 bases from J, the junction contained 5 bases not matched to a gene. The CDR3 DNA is TGTGCCAGCAGTCGACAGGGGTGGGATGGCTACACCTTC. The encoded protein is CASSRQGWDGYTF.

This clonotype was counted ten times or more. CDR3 sequence: CASSDGRGGRRNTEAFF. CDR3 DNA: TGTGCCAGCAGTGACGGACGTGGAGGGAGACGGAACACTGAAGCTTTCTTT. The chain couples TRBV28 to TRBJ1-1; unclear D gene. The CDR3 covers 17 residues. Per germline, CDR1 MDHEN and CDR2 SYDVKM. Deletions cut 5 bases from V and 1 base from J, with 20 bases between.

The CDR3 nucleotides read TGCAGTGCTAGTTCGGGACAAAACATGAACACTGAAGCTTTCTTT. This codes for CSASSGQNMNTEAFF. This chain uses TRBV20-1 with TRBJ1-1, with D possibly TRBD1 on 6 matching bases. V was trimmed by 3 bases and J by 0 bases, leaving 14 bases between them. The CDR3 is 15 residues long. Germline V gene lookup returns CDR1 DFQATT and CDR2 SNEGSKA (reference sequence).

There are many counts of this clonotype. CDR3 coding DNA: TGTGCCAGCAGAGGGGACAGCCGATCTTCCTACGAGCAGTACTTC. Translation: CASRGDSRSSYEQYF. V and J are TRBV12-3 or TRBV12-4 and TRBJ2-7; 7 positions match TRBD1. The trim removed 6 bases at V and 1 base at J, leaving 9 bases unmatched. The CDR3 contains 15 residues.

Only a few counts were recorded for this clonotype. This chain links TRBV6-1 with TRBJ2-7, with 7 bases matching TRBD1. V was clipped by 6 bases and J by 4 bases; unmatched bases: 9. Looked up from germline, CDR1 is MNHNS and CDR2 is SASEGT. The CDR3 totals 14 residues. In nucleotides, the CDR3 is TGTGCCAGCAGGAAACAGGGGCTCCTTTACGAGCAGTACTTC. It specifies CASRKQGLLYEQYF.